These 13 T cell receptor beta chains originate from one sample sequenced in a study of blood T cell repertoires in COVID-19 (dated by TCRdb to about 2020). Library creation used the immunoSEQ multiplex PCR assay. The table comes from immuneACCESS by way of TCRdb, which keeps in-frame sequences with V and J called. Part of the clones is missing from these tables; in studies checked, under half for an unresolved V gene and the rest for unknown reasons. The sample table contains around 220,000 clones; only one count was recorded for around four fifths of them. The ten largest clones represent over 7% of the sample. Sequenced material: peripheral blood. Source of these receptors: a woman older than 75 with COVID-19, enrolled during active disease.

The chain couples TRBV3-1 (or the pseudogene TRBV3-2) to TRBJ2-2, with D unclear. Germline lookup yields CDR1 LGHDT and CDR2 YNNKEL (reference sequence). V lost 2 bases, J lost 5 bases, and 6 bases lay in between. The CDR3 sequence is 13 residues long. CDR3 bases: TGTGCCAGCAGCCAAACGACAACCGGGGAGCTGTTTTTT. It codes for CASSQTTTGELFF.

V is TRBV18 and J is TRBJ2-7; 10 bases fit TRBD2. This CDR3 is 15 amino acids long. After removal of 4 bases from V and 5 bases from J, the junction contained 8 bases not matched to a gene. Germline assignment: CDR1 KGHSH and CDR2 LQKENI. CDR3 sequence reads: CASSHGASGSNEQYF. CDR3 in DNA: TGTGCCAGCTCACACGGGGCTAGCGGGAGCAACGAGCAGTACTTC.

V gene TRBV30 combines with J gene TRBJ1-2; D possibly corresponds to TRBD1 (6 bases). Trimming left V 4 bases short and J 11 bases short, with 23 bases between. This CDR3 region has 14 residues. Germline V gene lookup returns CDR1 GTSNPN and CDR2 SVGIG (reference sequence). CDR3 amino acids: CAWNLQGSGTRYTF. In nucleotides, the CDR3 is TGTGCCTGGAATCTACAGGGAAGCGGGACGCGGTACACCTTC.

The chain employs TRBV11-2 and TRBJ2-2; TRBD1 is a possible D gene (5 bases). Trimming stripped 3 bases from V and 5 bases from J, with 10 bases between. CDR1 and CDR2 (germline): SGHAT, FQNNGV. This CDR3 has 14 residues. The CDR3 DNA is TGTGCCAGCAGCTTCGGCGGACATACCGGGGAGCTGTTTTTT. This gives the protein CASSFGGHTGELFF.

V and J are TRBV7-3 and TRBJ2-5, with a tentative D call TRBD1 (6 bases). Germline V CDR1 and CDR2: SGHTA, FQGTGA. The ends were cut back, 4 bases at V and 5 bases at J, with 11 bases in the middle. The CDR3 runs to 13 residues. The CDR3 DNA is TGTGCCAGCAGCTCCAGGGGTGGGGAGACCCAGTACTTC. Translation: CASSSRGGETQYF.

The rearrangement uses TRBV29-1 and TRBJ1-2; 8 nucleotides align to TRBD1. Germline values: CDR1 SQVTM, CDR2 ANQGSEA. V dropped 0 bases and J dropped 8; count of bases not matched to a gene: 8. This CDR3 is built from 14 residues. CDR3 nucleotides: TGCAGCGTTGAAGATATCAGGACAGGGAGCGGCTACACCTTC. Protein product: CSVEDIRTGSGYTF.

This clone appeared many times. The gene calls are TRBV6-1 and TRBJ1-5; D is ambiguous. V gave up 2 bases and J gave up 6 bases, with 5 bases separating them. The CDR3 has 12 residues. Per germline, CDR1 MNHNS and CDR2 SASEGT. CDR3 sequence (DNA): TGTGCCAGCAGTGAACCTCGTCAGCCCCAGCATTTT. Translating gives CASSEPRQPQHF.

The chain employs TRBV3-1 (or the pseudogene TRBV3-2) and TRBJ1-2; D ambiguous. There are 13 residues in the CDR3. Trimming left V 4 bases short and J 8 bases short, with 14 bases between. The germline gives CDR1 LGHDT, CDR2 YNNKEL (reference sequence). Here the CDR3 DNA reads TGTGCCAGCAGCCGGGCTCAAGCGGGGGGCTACACCTTC. It specifies CASSRAQAGGYTF.

The J gene is TRBJ1-4, the V gene TRBV6-2 or TRBV6-3, with D possibly TRBD1 on 5 matching bases. The CDR3 contains 15 residues. CDR1 is MNHEY and CDR2 is SVGEGT in the germline V gene. Deletions cut 4 bases from V and 3 bases from J, with 12 bases between. The CDR3: CASSSGQTSNEKLFF. CDR3 nucleotide sequence: TGTGCCAGCAGTTCCGGACAAACCTCTAATGAAAAACTGTTTTTT.

The J gene is TRBJ2-2, the V gene TRBV7-6; TRBD1 agrees at 10 bases. V was pared by 5 bases and J by 5 bases, with 8 bases of the junction left unmatched. Germline V gives CDR1 SGHVS, CDR2 FNYEAQ. This CDR3 has 16 residues. Here the CDR3 DNA reads TGTGCCAGCAGCCTTAGACAGGGGGCGCGGACCGGGGAGCTGTTTTTT. The encoded protein is CASSLRQGARTGELFF.

This clone was seen once. The V gene is TRBV11-2, the J gene TRBJ2-1; the D gene is possibly TRBD1 (6 bases). The V end was cut by 2 bases, the J end by 9 bases, with 11 bases between. CDR1 is SGHAT, CDR2 FQNNGV, per germline. This CDR3 region has 13 residues. In nucleotides, the CDR3 is TGTGCCAGCAGCTTATCGAACAGGGTTGAGCAGTTCTTC. Its translation: CASSLSNRVEQFF. Filled out from reference TRBV11-2 and TRBJ2-1, the complete variable domain reads EAGVAQSPRYKIIEKRQSVAFWCNPISGHATLYWYQQILGQGPKLLIQFQNNGVVDDSQLPKDRFSAERLKGVDSTLKIQPAKLEDSAVYLCASSLSNRVEQFFGPGTRLTVL.

In the case of this clone: Other nucleotide sequences in the sample specify the same CDR3. The chain combines TRBV7-9 with TRBJ2-2; 7 nucleotides agree with TRBD1. V was pared by 5 bases and J by 1 base, with 4 bases of the junction left unmatched. CDR1 and CDR2 (germline): SEHNR, FQNEAQ (reference sequence). The CDR3 is 15 residues long. The chain's CDR3 is CASSLGQVNTGELFF. DNA for the CDR3: TGTGCCAGCAGCCTCGGACAGGTGAACACCGGGGAGCTGTTTTTT.

In nucleotides, the CDR3 is TGCGCCAGCAGCCCAGGGACAGGGGTTAATTCACCCCTCCACTTT. Protein product: CASSPGTGVNSPLHF. V and J are TRBV5-1 and TRBJ1-6; TRBD1 agrees at 10 bases. The CDR3 consists of 15 residues. V lost 4 bases to trimming and J lost 6 bases; unmatched junction nucleotides: 4. The germline gives CDR1 SGHRS, CDR2 YFSETQ.